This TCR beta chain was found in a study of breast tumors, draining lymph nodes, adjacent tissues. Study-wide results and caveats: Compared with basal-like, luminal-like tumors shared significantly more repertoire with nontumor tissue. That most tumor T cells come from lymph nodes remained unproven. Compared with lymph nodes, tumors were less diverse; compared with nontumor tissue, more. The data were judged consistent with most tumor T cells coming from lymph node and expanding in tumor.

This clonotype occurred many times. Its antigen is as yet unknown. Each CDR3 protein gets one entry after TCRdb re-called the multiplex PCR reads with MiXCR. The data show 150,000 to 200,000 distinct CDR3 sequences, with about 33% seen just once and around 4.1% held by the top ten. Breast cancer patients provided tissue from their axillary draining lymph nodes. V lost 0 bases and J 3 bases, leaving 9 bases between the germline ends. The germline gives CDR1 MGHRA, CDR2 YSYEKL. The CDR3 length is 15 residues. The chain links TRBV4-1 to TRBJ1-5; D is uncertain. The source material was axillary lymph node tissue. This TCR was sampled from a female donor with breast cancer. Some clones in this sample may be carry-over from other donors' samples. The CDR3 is CASSQEGRDNQPQHF. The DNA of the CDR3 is TGCGCCAGCAGCCAAGAAGGACGGGACAATCAGCCCCAGCATTTT.